This T cell receptor beta chain was documented in a study of control samples from healthy donors and cancer patients. Clones were sequenced by immunoSEQ multiplex PCR, and TCRdb holds only the in-frame ones, with some missing. The top ten clones hold over 11% of a sample with approximately 58,000 clones, about 90% of them seen once. The CDR3 spans 14 residues. The V gene's germline CDR1 is KGHDR and CDR2 SFDVKD. Deletions cut 1 base from V and 3 bases from J, with 7 bases between. The sequenced sample was PBMCs. V is TRBV24-1 and J is TRBJ2-3; no reliable D call. The receptor's source is a man aged 55 to 70 with head and neck cancer. CDR3 bases: TGTGCCACCAGTGATTTTGGTTCGACAGATACGCAGTATTTT. Translated, it gives CATSDFGSTDTQYF.